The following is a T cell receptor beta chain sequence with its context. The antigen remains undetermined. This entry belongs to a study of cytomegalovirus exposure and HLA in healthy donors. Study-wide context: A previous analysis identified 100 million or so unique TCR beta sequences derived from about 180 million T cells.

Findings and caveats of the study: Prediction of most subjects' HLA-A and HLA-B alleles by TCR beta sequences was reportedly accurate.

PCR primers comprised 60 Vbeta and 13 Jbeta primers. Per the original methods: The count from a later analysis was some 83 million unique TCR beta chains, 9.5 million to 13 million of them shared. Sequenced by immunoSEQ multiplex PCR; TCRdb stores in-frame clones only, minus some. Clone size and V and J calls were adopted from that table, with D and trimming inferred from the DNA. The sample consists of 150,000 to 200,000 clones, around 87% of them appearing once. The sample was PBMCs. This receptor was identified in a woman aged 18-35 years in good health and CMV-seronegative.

Here the CDR3 reads CASSSAGDGSYEQYF. In nucleotides, the CDR3 is TGTGCCAGCAGCTCAGCGGGAGATGGATCCTACGAGCAGTACTTC. This chain joins TRBV7-2 and TRBJ2-5, with TRBD2 matching 8 bases. Gene TRBJ2-7 matches the end of the DNA better, so the J call may be wrong. This CDR3 has 15 residues. Germline CDR1 and CDR2: SGHTA and FQGNSA.